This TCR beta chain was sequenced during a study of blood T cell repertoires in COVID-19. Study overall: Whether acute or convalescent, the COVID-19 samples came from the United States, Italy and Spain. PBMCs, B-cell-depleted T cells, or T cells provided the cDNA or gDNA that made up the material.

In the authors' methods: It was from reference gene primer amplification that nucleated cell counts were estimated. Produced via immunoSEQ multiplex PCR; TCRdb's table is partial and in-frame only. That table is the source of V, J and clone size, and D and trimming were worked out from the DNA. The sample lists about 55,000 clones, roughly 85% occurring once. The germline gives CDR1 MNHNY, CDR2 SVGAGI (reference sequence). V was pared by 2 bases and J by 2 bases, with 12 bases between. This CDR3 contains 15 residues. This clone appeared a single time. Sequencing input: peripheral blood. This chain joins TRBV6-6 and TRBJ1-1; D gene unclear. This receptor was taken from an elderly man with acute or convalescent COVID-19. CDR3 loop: CASSYEIGRNTEAFF. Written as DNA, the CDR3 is TGTGCCAGCAGTTACGAAATTGGCAGAAACACTGAAGCTTTCTTT.